The 28 T cell receptor beta chains listed next were all sequenced from one sample in a study of blood T cell repertoires in COVID-19. The protocol was immunoSEQ multiplex PCR, while the TCRdb copy is restricted to in-frame clones and leaves out a portion. The sample shows 300,000 to 400,000 clones, about nine tenths of them seen only once. The material sequenced was peripheral blood. These receptors were collected from a man aged 45-60 years with active or convalescent COVID-19.

The genes are TRBV2 and TRBJ1-6; tentative D call: TRBD1 (5 bases). The CDR3 length is 14 residues. Germline CDR1 reads SNHLY; CDR2 reads FYNNEI. Trimming removed 8 bases from V and 7 bases from J, with 15 bases in between. Here the CDR3 reads CASVAVGPNSPLHF. In nucleotides, the CDR3 is TGTGCCAGCGTCGCAGTGGGGCCCAATTCACCCCTCCACTTT.

The chain has TRBV18 and TRBJ2-1; D call uncertain. Trimming removed 1 base at V and 9 bases at J, with 13 bases between. CDR1 and CDR2 (germline): KGHSH, LQKENI. The CDR3 is made up of 14 amino acids. CDR3 DNA: TGTGCCAGCTCACCACTGATGACCGACATTGAGCAGTTCTTC. This encodes CASSPLMTDIEQFF. Variable domain in full (rest from reference TRBV18 and TRBJ2-1): NAGVMQNPRHLVRRRGQEARLRCSPMKGHSHVYWYRQLPEEGLKFMVYLQKENIIDESGMPKERFSAEFPKEGPSILRIQQVVRGDSAAYFCASSPLMTDIEQFFGPGTRLTVL.

The chain employs TRBV18 and TRBJ1-5; 8 bases fit TRBD1. The CDR3 has 15 amino acids. With 4 bases clipped from V and 0 bases from J, the junction kept 2 bases outside the gene matches. CDR1 and CDR2 (germline): KGHSH, LQKENI. The CDR3 loop reads CASSQGTGSNQPQHF. The CDR3 coding sequence is TGTGCCAGCTCACAGGGGACAGGTAGCAATCAGCCCCAGCATTTT.

The table lists this clone with a count of one. This chain joins TRBV7-2 and TRBJ2-7, with 12 positions matching TRBD2. The V segment lost 5 bases and the J segment 3 bases; nucleotides outside the gene matches: 5. Per germline, CDR1 SGHTA and CDR2 FQGNSA. This CDR3 comprises 15 residues. In DNA, the CDR3 is TGTGCCAGCAGCCCCACTAGCGGGGGGTACTACGAGCAGTACTTC. Its protein is CASSPTSGGYYEQYF.

This sequence joins TRBV5-4 and TRBJ2-7; 10 bases fit TRBD1. Germline assignment: CDR1 SGHNT and CDR2 YYREEE (reference sequence). V was pared by 3 bases and J by 7 bases, with 7 bases of the junction left unmatched. The CDR3 contains 14 residues. Here the CDR3 DNA reads TGTGCCAGCAGCTCCGGGACAGGGGAAAGAGAGCAGTACTTC. Its protein product is CASSSGTGEREQYF. The whole variable domain, remainder taken from reference TRBV5-4 and TRBJ2-7, is ETGVTQSPTHLIKTRGQQVTLRCSSQSGHNTVSWYQQALGQGPQFIFQYYREEENGRGNFPPRFSGLQFPNYSSELNVNALELDDSALYLCASSSGTGEREQYFGPGTRLTVT.

V gene TRBV6-2 or TRBV6-3 combines with J gene TRBJ2-7, with no clear D. CDR3 size: 15 residues. Per the germline V gene, CDR1 is MNHEY and CDR2 is SVGEGT. The V end was cut by 6 bases, the J end by 6 bases, with 21 bases between. This CDR3 reads CASSRSPSFAAEQYF. The CDR3 DNA reads TGTGCCAGCAGCCGCTCTCCGAGTTTTGCGGCCGAGCAGTACTTC.

CDR3 in DNA: TGCGCCAGCAGACTGATGGGACTCCCGCAAGAGACCCAGTACTTC. This encodes CASRLMGLPQETQYF. The chain employs TRBV5-1 and TRBJ2-5, with D maybe TRBD2 (6 bases). The CDR3 runs to 15 residues. The germline CDR1 and CDR2 sequences are SGHRS and YFSETQ. Trimming removed 5 bases from V and 2 bases from J, with 16 bases in between.

Only one count was recorded for this clone. Other nucleotide sequences from this sample produce the same CDR3. The chain has TRBV19 and TRBJ1-4; 12 bases are shared with TRBD1. Germline CDR1 reads LNHDA; CDR2 reads SQIVND (reference sequence). The CDR3 has 14 residues. V shed 5 bases, J shed 8 bases, and the junction held 3 bases outside the gene matches. CDR3 DNA sequence: TGTGCCAGTAGTCCGGGACAGGGGGCGGAAAAACTGTTTTTT. Residues: CASSPGQGAEKLFF. Full variable domain (outside the CDR3, taken from reference TRBV19 and TRBJ1-4): DGGITQSPKYLFRKEGQNVTLSCEQNLNHDAMYWYRQDPGQGLRLIYYSQIVNDFQKGDIAEGYSVSREKKESFPLTVTSAQKNPTAFYLCASSPGQGAEKLFFGSGTQLSVL.

The chain combines TRBV28 with TRBJ1-5; D perhaps matches TRBD1 (5 bases). Germline V gene sequence: CDR1 MDHEN, CDR2 SYDVKM. The V end lost 7 bases, the J end lost 6 bases, and 13 bases lay between the germline ends. The CDR3 is made up of 13 amino acids. The CDR3 nucleotides read TGTGCCAGCAATCAGGGTACGGGTCAGCCCCAGCATTTT. This translates into CASNQGTGQPQHF.

The J gene is TRBJ2-1, the V gene TRBV2; 15 bases align to TRBD2. The J segment lost 4 bases and the V segment lost 6 bases, leaving 1 base of the junction unmatched. The CDR3 covers 15 residues. Germline V gives CDR1 SNHLY, CDR2 FYNNEI. The CDR3: CASRGTSGRYNEQFF. The CDR3 DNA reads as TGTGCCAGCAGGGGGACTAGCGGGAGGTACAATGAGCAGTTCTTC.

V usage is TRBV18 and J usage is TRBJ2-1; 7 positions match TRBD2. V was pared by 0 bases and J by 9 bases, with 11 bases of the junction left unmatched. The germline V gene encodes CDR1 KGHSH and CDR2 LQKENI. The CDR3 has 16 residues. DNA of the CDR3: TGTGCCAGCTCACCACCCCGGCGGGAGTCAGCGGGTGAGCAGTTCTTC. Translated, it gives CASSPPRRESAGEQFF. Together with reference TRBV18 and TRBJ2-1, the CDR3 gives the full variable domain: NAGVMQNPRHLVRRRGQEARLRCSPMKGHSHVYWYRQLPEEGLKFMVYLQKENIIDESGMPKERFSAEFPKEGPSILRIQQVVRGDSAAYFCASSPPRRESAGEQFFGPGTRLTVL.

V is TRBV5-5 and J is TRBJ1-1, with D possibly TRBD1 on 6 matching bases. CDR3 length: 12 amino acids. V dropped 3 bases and J dropped 6 bases, with 9 bases sitting between them. Per germline, CDR1 SGHKS and CDR2 YYEKEE (reference sequence). The CDR3 nucleotides read TGTGCCAGCAGCTGGACAGACGCTGAAGCTTTCTTT. As protein: CASSWTDAEAFF. The entire variable domain, with the rest obtained from reference TRBV5-5 and TRBJ1-1, is as follows: DAGVTQSPTHLIKTRGQQVTLRCSPISGHKSVSWYQQVLGQGPQFIFQYYEKEERGRGNFPDRFSARQFPNYSSELNVNALLLGDSALYLCASSWTDAEAFFGQGTRLTVV.

The V and J genes are TRBV12-3 or TRBV12-4 and TRBJ2-2; D gene unclear. Trimming pared 6 bases from V and 6 bases from J, leaving 11 bases between. The CDR3 sequence is 13 residues long. The CDR3 bases are TGTGCCAGCAGCCAGAGAGGTGCCGGGGAGCTGTTTTTT. Amino acids: CASSQRGAGELFF.

The chain couples TRBV10-3 to TRBJ1-2; D might be TRBD1 (5 bases). Germline loops: CDR1 ENHRY, CDR2 SYGVKD. The CDR3 spans 12 residues. Trimming pared 10 bases from V and 2 bases from J, leaving 11 bases between. The CDR3 DNA is TGTGCCAGTGGGGGGGGGAACTATGGCTACACCTTC. It translates to CASGGGNYGYTF.

V gene TRBV3-1 (or the pseudogene TRBV3-2) combines with J gene TRBJ2-1; D call uncertain. Germline CDR1 is LGHDT and CDR2 is YNNKEL (reference sequence). The CDR3 consists of 13 residues. The V gene lost 4 bases and the J gene lost 5 bases, with 9 bases spanning the gap. CDR3 amino acids: CASSLGLDNEQFF. The CDR3, as DNA: TGTGCCAGCAGCCTGGGCCTTGACAATGAGCAGTTCTTC.

This chain uses TRBV10-3 with TRBJ2-7; possible D gene TRBD1, 5 bases. The germline CDR1 and CDR2 sequences are ENHRY and SYGVKD. V lost 4 bases, J lost 6 bases, and 10 bases lay in between. The CDR3 is made up of 12 amino acids. DNA for the CDR3: TGTGCCATCAGTGGGTACCAGGGCGAGCAGTACTTC. Its protein is CAISGYQGEQYF.

This clone was seen a single time. This rearrangement joins TRBV5-1 to TRBJ1-1, with D possibly matching TRBD1 (6 bases). The CDR3 length is 15 residues. The germline CDR1 and CDR2 sequences are SGHRS and YFSETQ. The germline V and J ends were trimmed by 3 bases and 1 base, with 13 bases remaining between them. CDR3 sequence: CASSWAGTTNTEAFF. DNA of the CDR3: TGCGCCAGCAGCTGGGCCGGGACAACGAACACTGAAGCTTTCTTT.

There are a few counts of this clone. The chain links TRBV9 to TRBJ2-1, with 7 positions matching TRBD1. Germline CDR1 and CDR2: SGDLS and YYNGEE. This CDR3 is built from 15 residues. The J segment lost 8 bases and the V segment lost 1 base, leaving 9 bases of the junction unmatched. CDR3 sequence: CASSVRGRRDDEQFF. CDR3 DNA sequence: TGTGCCAGCAGCGTAAGGGGGCGGCGCGACGATGAGCAGTTCTTC. Looking up the rest from reference TRBV9 and TRBJ2-1 gives the full variable domain: DSGVTQTPKHLITATGQRVTLRCSPRSGDLSVYWYQQSLDQGLQFLIQYYNGEERAKGNILERFSAQQFPDLHSELNLSSLELGDSALYFCASSVRGRRDDEQFFGPGTRLTVL.

This chain links TRBV5-1 with TRBJ2-5; no clear D gene. V gave up 6 bases and J gave up 0 bases, with 12 bases separating them. CDR3 length: 14 amino acids. Per the germline V gene, CDR1 is SGHRS and CDR2 is YFSETQ. The CDR3 protein is CASKTVWDQETQYF. The CDR3 bases are TGCGCCAGCAAAACAGTCTGGGACCAAGAGACCCAGTACTTC.

The V call is TRBV18, the J call TRBJ1-1; D gene uncertain. Germline V gives CDR1 KGHSH, CDR2 LQKENI. This CDR3 is built from 17 residues. Trimming took off 5 bases at V and 0 bases at J, with 19 bases between the two ends. CDR3 DNA sequence: TGTGCCAGCTCAGTCGAACAGAGGGTACCAATGAACACTGAAGCTTTCTTT. Protein: CASSVEQRVPMNTEAFF.

The V and J genes are TRBV12-1 and TRBJ1-1. TRBV12-1 is designated a pseudogene. The CDR3 runs 15 residues. CDR3 DNA: TGTGCCAGCAGCTCTGTAGTAGAGAGGAACACTGAAGCTTTCTTT. Translation gives CASSSVVERNTEAFF.

The V call is TRBV3-1 (or the pseudogene TRBV3-2), the J call TRBJ2-2; D may be TRBD1 (6 bases). The CDR3 totals 16 residues. Trimming left V 5 bases short and J 8 bases short, with 21 bases between. Looked up from germline, CDR1 is LGHDT and CDR2 is YNNKEL (reference sequence). The CDR3 bases are TGTGCCAGCAGCTACTCCCGGACAGATAAGGAAGGGGAGCTGTTTTTT. Protein product: CASSYSRTDKEGELFF.

The chain links TRBV18 to TRBJ1-1, with D perhaps TRBD1 (6 bases). CDR1 is KGHSH, CDR2 LQKENI, per germline. This CDR3 contains 15 residues. The V and J ends lost 2 bases and 2 bases respectively, with 12 bases between them. The CDR3 is CASSPMRGQNTEAFF. The CDR3 bases are TGTGCCAGCTCACCAATGAGGGGACAAAACACTGAAGCTTTCTTT.

This clone was counted once. This rearrangement joins TRBV2 to TRBJ2-7; D might be TRBD1 (6 bases). V was clipped by 6 bases and J by 4 bases, with 16 bases between them. CDR1 SNHLY and CDR2 FYNNEI come from the germline V gene. The CDR3 is 14 residues long. The CDR3: CASRPDSQSYEQYF. CDR3 DNA: TGTGCCAGCAGGCCGGACAGCCAGAGTTACGAGCAGTACTTC.

This clone was found a few times. The chain couples TRBV4-1 to TRBJ2-1; 9 bases agree with TRBD1. The ends lost 4 bases at V and 5 bases at J; junction bases unmatched: 21. The CDR3 loop spans 20 amino acids. CDR1 and CDR2 (germline): MGHRA, YSYEKL. CDR3: CASSRRLGTGKQGGNNEQFF. The CDR3 DNA follows: TGCGCCAGCAGCCGCAGACTCGGGACAGGGAAACAAGGGGGAAACAATGAGCAGTTCTTC.

The chain has TRBV15 and TRBJ1-2; no firm D call. CDR1 LNHNV and CDR2 YYDKDF come from the germline V gene (reference sequence). V was cut by 4 bases and J by 8 bases, with 11 bases left in between. The CDR3 has 12 amino acids. The CDR3 DNA follows: TGTGCCACCAGCAACGGCGCGGGGGGCTACACCTTC. Protein sequence: CATSNGAGGYTF.

The V and J genes are TRBV27 and TRBJ1-4; 12 positions agree with TRBD1. This CDR3 region has 16 residues. Losses at the gene ends were 6 bases for V and 0 bases for J; bases not matched to a gene: 2. Germline loops: CDR1 MNHEY, CDR2 SMNVEV (reference sequence). This chain's CDR3 is CASRGQGAPTNEKLFF. The CDR3 nucleotides are TGTGCCAGCAGGGGACAGGGGGCTCCAACTAATGAAAAACTGTTTTTT. Filled out from reference TRBV27 and TRBJ1-4, the complete variable domain reads EAQVTQNPRYLITVTGKKLTVTCSQNMNHEYMSWYRQDPGLGLRQIYYSMNVEVTDKGDVPEGYKVSRKEKRNFPLILESPSPNQTSLYFCASRGQGAPTNEKLFFGSGTQLSVL.

The V and J genes are TRBV4-1 and TRBJ2-1; 7 bases line up with TRBD2. The CDR3 runs to 14 residues. With V trimmed by 0 bases and J by 7 bases, 3 bases remained unmatched. CDR1 is MGHRA and CDR2 is YSYEKL in the germline V gene. The CDR3 DNA follows: TGCGCCAGCAGCCAAGATGTGGGGGGGAATGAGCAGTTCTTC. Its protein is CASSQDVGGNEQFF.